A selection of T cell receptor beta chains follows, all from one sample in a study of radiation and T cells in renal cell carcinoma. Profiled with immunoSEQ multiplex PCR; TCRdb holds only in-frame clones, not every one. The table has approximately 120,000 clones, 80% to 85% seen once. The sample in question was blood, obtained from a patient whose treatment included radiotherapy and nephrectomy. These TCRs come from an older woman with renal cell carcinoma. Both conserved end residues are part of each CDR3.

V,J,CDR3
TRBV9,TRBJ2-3,CASSSPGTSGNTQYF
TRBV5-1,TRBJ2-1,CASSRTGTSGGRTIYNEQFF
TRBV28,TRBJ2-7,CASSPTLAGDSYEQYF
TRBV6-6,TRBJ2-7,CASSYSRDYEQYF
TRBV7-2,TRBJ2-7,CASRLGLAGGYEQYF
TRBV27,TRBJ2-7,CASSTRWDRVSYEQYF
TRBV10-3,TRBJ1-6,CAIRVGVNSPLHF
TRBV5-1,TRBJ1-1,CASSSLDRLNTEAFF
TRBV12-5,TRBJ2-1,CASAPLWQGGLAGNNEQFF
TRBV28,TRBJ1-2,CASSSTGGQGAGGYTF